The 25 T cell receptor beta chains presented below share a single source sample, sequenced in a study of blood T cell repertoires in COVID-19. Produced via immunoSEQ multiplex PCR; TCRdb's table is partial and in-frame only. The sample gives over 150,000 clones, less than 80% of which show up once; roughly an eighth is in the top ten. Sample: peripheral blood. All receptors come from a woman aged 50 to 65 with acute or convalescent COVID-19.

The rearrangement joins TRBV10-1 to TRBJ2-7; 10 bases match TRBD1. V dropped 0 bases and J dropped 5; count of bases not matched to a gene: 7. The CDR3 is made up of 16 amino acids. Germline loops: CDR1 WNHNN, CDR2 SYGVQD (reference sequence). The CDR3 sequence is CASSESPGTGEDEQYF. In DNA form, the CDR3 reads TGCGCCAGCAGTGAGTCCCCCGGGACAGGGGAAGACGAGCAGTACTTC.

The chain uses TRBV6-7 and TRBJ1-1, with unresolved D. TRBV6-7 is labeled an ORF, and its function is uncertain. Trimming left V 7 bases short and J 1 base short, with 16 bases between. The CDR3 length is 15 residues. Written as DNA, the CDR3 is TGTGCCAGCACCACCGGCGGGGATACGAACACTGAAGCTTTCTTT. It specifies CASTTGGDTNTEAFF.

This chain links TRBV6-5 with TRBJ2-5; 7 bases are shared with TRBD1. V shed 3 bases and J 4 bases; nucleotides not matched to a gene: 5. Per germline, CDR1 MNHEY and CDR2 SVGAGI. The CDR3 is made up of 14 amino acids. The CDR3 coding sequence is TGTGCCAGCAGTTATTGGGACAGCCCAGAGACCCAGTACTTC. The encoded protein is CASSYWDSPETQYF.

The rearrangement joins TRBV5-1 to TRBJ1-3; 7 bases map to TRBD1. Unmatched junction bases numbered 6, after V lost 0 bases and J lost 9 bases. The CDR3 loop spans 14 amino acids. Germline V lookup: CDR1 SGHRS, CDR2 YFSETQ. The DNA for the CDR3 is TGCGCCAGCAGCTTGGACCAGGGGGGAGTCACCATATATTTT. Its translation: CASSLDQGGVTIYF.

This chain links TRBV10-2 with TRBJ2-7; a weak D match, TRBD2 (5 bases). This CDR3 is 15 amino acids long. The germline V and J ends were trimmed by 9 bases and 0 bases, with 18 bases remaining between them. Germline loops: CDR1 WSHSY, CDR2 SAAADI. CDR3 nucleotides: TGCGCCAGTAAGATTGGGCTAGCAGGCTCCTACGAGCAGTACTTC. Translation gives CASKIGLAGSYEQYF.

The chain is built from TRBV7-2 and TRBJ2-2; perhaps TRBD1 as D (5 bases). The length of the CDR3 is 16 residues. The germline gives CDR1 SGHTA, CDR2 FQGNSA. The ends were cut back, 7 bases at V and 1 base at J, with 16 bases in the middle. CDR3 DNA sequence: TGTGCCAGCAAATCTAGAGGCCAGGGGAACACCGGGGAGCTGTTTTTT. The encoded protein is CASKSRGQGNTGELFF. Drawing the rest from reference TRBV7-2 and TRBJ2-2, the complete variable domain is GAGVSQSPSNKVTEKGKDVELRCDPISGHTALYWYRQSLGQGLEFLIYFQGNSAPDKSGLPSDRFSAERTGGSVSTLTIQRTQQEDSAVYLCASKSRGQGNTGELFFGEGSRLTVL.

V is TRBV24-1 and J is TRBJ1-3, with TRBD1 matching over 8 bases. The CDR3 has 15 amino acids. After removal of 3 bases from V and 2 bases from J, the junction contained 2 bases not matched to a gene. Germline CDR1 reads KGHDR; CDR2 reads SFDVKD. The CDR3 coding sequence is TGTGCCACCAGTGATCCACAGGGGGCTGGAAACACCATATATTTT. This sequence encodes CATSDPQGAGNTIYF.

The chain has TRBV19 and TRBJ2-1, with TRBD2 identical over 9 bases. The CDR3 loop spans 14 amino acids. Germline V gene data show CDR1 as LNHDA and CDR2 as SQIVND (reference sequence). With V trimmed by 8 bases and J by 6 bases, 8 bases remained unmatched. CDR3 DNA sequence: TGTGCCAGTGCGGGTGGCGGGAGGGGCAATGAGCAGTTCTTC. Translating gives CASAGGGRGNEQFF.

CDR3: CASSPQGDPSREQYF. DNA for the CDR3: TGTGCCAGCAGCCCCCAGGGTGACCCCTCCCGCGAGCAGTACTTC. The V call is TRBV5-4, the J call TRBJ2-7; tentatively, D is TRBD1 (5 bases). The CDR3 totals 15 residues. Trimming left V 4 bases short and J 6 bases short, with 20 bases between. Germline CDR1 and CDR2: SGHNT and YYREEE (reference sequence).

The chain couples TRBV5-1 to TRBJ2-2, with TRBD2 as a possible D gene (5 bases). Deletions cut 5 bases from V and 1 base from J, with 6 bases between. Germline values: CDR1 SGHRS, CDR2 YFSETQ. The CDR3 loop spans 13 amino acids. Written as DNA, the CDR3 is TGCGCCAGCAGGAGGGAGAACACCGGGGAGCTGTTTTTT. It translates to CASRRENTGELFF.

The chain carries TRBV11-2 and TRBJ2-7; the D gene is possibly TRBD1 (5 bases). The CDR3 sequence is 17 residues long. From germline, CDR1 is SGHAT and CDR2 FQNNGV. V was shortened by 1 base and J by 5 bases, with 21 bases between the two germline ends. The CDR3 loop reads CASSLGRPGPLNDEQYF. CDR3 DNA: TGTGCCAGCAGCTTAGGTAGGCCAGGGCCTTTAAACGACGAGCAGTACTTC.

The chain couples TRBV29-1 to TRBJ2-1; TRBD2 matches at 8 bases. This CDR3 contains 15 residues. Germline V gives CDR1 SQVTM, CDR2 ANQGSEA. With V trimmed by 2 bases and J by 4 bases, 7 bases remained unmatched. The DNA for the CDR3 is TGCAGCGTTGAAAGGGCGGGAGGCGATTACAATGAGCAGTTCTTC. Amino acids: CSVERAGGDYNEQFF.

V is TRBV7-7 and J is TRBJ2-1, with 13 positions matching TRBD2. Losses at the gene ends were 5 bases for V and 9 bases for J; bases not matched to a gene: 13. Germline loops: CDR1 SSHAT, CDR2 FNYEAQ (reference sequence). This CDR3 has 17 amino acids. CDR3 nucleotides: TGTGCCAGCAGCCGCGCTGGGACTAGCGGGATACGGAGTGAGCAGTTCTTC. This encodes CASSRAGTSGIRSEQFF.

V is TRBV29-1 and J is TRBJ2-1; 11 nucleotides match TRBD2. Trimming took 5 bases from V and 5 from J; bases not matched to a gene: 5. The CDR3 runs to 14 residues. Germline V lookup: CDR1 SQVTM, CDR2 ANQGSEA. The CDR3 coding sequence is TGCAGCGTTTCGACTAGCGGGATCGACAATGAGCAGTTCTTC. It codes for CSVSTSGIDNEQFF.

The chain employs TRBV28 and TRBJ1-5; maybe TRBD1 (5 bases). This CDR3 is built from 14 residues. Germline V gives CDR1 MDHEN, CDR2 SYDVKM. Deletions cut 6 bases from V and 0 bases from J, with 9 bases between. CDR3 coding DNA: TGTGCCAGCAGCCTTGACAGTAGCAATCAGCCCCAGCATTTT. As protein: CASSLDSSNQPQHF. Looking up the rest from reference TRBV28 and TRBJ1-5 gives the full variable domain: DVKVTQSSRYLVKRTGEKVFLECVQDMDHENMFWYRQDPGLGLRLIYFSYDVKMKEKGDIPEGYSVSREKKERFSLILESASTNQTSMYLCASSLDSSNQPQHFGDGTRLSIL.

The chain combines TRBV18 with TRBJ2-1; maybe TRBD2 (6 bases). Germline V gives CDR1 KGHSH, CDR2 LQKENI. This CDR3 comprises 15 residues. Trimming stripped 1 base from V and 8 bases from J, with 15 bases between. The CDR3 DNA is TGTGCCAGCTCACCACGGACCCCGTCGGGGGATGAGCAGTTCTTC. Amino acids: CASSPRTPSGDEQFF.

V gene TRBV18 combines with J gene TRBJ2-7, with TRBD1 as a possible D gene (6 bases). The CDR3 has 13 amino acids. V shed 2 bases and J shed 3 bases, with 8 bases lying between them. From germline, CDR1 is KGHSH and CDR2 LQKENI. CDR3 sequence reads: CASSPTRGYEQYF. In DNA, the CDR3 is TGTGCCAGCTCACCAACCAGGGGCTACGAGCAGTACTTC.

This chain's CDR3 is CASSQDSQGAYNEQFF. Here the CDR3 DNA reads TGTGCCAGCAGCCAAGATAGCCAGGGGGCGTACAATGAGCAGTTCTTC. The chain carries TRBV4-2 and TRBJ2-1, with 8 positions matching TRBD1. The CDR3 has 16 residues. Trimming at V came to 0 bases and at J to 4 bases, leaving 5 bases not matched to a gene. From germline, CDR1 is LGHNA and CDR2 YNFKEQ.

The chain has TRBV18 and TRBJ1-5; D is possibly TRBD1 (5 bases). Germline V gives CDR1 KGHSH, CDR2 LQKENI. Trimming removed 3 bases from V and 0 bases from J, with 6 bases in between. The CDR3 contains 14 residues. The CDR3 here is CASSPRVSNQPQHF. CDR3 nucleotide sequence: TGTGCCAGCTCACCCAGGGTTAGCAATCAGCCCCAGCATTTT.

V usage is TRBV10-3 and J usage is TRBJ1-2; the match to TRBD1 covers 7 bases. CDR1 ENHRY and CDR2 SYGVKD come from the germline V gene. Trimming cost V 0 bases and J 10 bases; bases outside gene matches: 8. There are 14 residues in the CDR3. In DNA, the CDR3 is TGTGCCATCAGTGAGTCTCAGGGGGTTGGTGTCTACACCTTC. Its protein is CAISESQGVGVYTF.

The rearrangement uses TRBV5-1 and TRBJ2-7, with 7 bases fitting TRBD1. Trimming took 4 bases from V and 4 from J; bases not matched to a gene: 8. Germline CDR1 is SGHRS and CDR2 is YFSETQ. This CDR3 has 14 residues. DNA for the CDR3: TGCGCCAGCAGCCCCCGGGACAGTATATACGAGCAGTACTTC. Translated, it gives CASSPRDSIYEQYF.

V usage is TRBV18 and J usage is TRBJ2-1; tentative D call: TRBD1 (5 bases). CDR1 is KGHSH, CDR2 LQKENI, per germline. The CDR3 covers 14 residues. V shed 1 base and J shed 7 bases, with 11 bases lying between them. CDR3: CASSPREKGNEQFF. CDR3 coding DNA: TGTGCCAGCTCACCACGCGAAAAGGGGAATGAGCAGTTCTTC.

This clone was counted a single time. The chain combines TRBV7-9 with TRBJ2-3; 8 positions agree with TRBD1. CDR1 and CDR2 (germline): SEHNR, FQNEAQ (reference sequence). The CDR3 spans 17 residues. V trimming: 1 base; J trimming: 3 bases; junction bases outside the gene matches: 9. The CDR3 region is CASSLGRQGRLTDTQYF. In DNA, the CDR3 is TGTGCCAGCAGCTTAGGGCGACAGGGGAGGTTAACAGATACGCAGTATTTT.

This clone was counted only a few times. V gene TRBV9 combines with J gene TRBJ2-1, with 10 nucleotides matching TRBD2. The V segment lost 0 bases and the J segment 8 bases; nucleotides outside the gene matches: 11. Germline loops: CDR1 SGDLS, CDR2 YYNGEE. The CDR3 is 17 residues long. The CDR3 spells CASSVGVAGGIAYEQFF. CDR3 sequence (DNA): TGTGCCAGCAGCGTAGGAGTAGCGGGAGGCATCGCCTATGAGCAGTTCTTC.

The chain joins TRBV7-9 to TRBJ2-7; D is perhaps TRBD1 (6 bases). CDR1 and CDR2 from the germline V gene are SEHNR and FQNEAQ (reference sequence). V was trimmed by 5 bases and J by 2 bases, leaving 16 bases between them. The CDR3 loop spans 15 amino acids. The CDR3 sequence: CASSTPQDRPYEQYF. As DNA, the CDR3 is TGTGCCAGCAGCACCCCCCAGGACAGACCCTACGAGCAGTACTTC.